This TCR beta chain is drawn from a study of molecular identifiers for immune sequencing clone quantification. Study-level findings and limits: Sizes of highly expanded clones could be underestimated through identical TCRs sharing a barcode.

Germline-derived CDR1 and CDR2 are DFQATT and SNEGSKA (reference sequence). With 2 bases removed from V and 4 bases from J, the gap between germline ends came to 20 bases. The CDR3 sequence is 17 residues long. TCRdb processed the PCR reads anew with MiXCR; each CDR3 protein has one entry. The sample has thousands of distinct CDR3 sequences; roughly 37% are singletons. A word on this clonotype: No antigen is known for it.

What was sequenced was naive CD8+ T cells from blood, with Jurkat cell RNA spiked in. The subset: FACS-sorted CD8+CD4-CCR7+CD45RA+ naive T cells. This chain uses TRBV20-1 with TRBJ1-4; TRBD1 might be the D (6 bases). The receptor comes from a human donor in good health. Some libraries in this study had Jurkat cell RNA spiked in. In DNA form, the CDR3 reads TGCAGTGCTAGAACTGGGGGGGGCCTGGACTATAATGAAAAACTGTTTTTT. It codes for CSARTGGGLDYNEKLFF.